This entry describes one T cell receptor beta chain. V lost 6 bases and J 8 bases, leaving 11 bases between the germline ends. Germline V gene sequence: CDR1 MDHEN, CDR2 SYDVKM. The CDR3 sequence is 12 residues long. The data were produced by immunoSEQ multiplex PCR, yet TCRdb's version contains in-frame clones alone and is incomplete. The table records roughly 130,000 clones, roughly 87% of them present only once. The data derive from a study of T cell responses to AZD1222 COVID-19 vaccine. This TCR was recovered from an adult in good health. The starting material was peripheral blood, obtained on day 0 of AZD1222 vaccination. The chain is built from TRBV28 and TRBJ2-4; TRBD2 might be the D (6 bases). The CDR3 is CASRARGDIQYF. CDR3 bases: TGTGCCAGCAGAGCCCGCGGGGACATTCAGTACTTC.